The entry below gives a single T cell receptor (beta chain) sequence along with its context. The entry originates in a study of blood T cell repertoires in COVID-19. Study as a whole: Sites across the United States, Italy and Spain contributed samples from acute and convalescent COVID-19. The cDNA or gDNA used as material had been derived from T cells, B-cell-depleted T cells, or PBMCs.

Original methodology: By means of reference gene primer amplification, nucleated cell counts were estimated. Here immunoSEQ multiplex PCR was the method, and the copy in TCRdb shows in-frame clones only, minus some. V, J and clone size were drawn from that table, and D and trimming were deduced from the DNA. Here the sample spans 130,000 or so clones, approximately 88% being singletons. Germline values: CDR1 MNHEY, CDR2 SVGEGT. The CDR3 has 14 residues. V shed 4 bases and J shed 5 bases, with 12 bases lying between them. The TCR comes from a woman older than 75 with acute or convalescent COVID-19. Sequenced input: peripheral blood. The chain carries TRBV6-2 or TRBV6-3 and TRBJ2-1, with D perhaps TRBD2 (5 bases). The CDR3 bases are TGTGCCAGCAGTTTACGAGGGCGGCACAATGAGCAGTTCTTC. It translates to CASSLRGRHNEQFF.